Here is one TCR beta chain with its context. This sample was included in a study of blood T cell repertoires in COVID-19. The method was immunoSEQ multiplex PCR; TCRdb's version includes in-frame clones alone and lacks a portion of them. The table lists about 200,000 clones, 86% of them singletons, with more than 4% in the top ten. The CDR3 is made up of 13 amino acids. Germline V gene sequence: CDR1 SGHAT, CDR2 FQNNGV. The V end was cut by 3 bases, the J end by 5 bases, with 8 bases between. The origin of this receptor is a woman aged 25 to 39 who had been exposed to COVID-19. Specimen: PBMCs or T cells enriched from blood (not recorded which). The rearrangement links TRBV11-2 to TRBJ2-1; D is unresolved. CDR3 region: CASSFSRNNEQFF. CDR3 sequence (DNA): TGTGCCAGCAGCTTTTCGAGGAACAATGAGCAGTTCTTC.